A selection of T cell receptor beta chains follows, all from one sample in a study of T-cell reconstitution after alpha-beta-depleted transplantation in children. MiXCR was run by TCRdb on the PCR reads, yielding one entry per CDR3 protein. The sample includes about 610,000 distinct CDR3 sequences, over 9.5% seen only once; the top ten take less than 4.5%. Material: PBMCs from the stem cell graft donor, obtained from the stem cell graft. These receptors were collected from a human donor who donated a stem cell graft to a child with acute myeloid leukemia. Both conserved end residues are part of each CDR3. The order of the fields is J gene, clone size, D gene, V gene, CDR3 DNA, CDR3 protein. The D gene is left open where the match is weak. The listing skips clone size in some rows; elsewhere it reads once, few, many or a size class.

J: TRBJ2-1; size: few; D: TRBD1; V: TRBV7-9; DNA: TGTGCCGCCGGTAGGGGGCCTAACTACAATGAGCAGTTCTTC; CDR3: CAAGRGPNYNEQFF
J: TRBJ2-1; size: many; D: TRBD2; V: TRBV24-1; DNA: TGTGCCACCAGTGCCGTCGGAGCGGGAGGGAATCGAGGGAGCTCCTACAATGAGCAGTTCTTC; CDR3: CATSAVGAGGNRGSSYNEQFF
J: TRBJ2-1; size: many; D: -; V: TRBV15; DNA: TGTGCCACCAGCGGATGGGAGAATGAGCAGTTCTTC; CDR3: CATSGWENEQFF
J: TRBJ1-2; size: many; D: -; V: TRBV29-1; DNA: TGCAGCGCCGCAGGCCTAAGGGAAGGCTACACCTTC; CDR3: CSAAGLREGYTF
J: TRBJ2-3; size: few; D: TRBD2; V: TRBV18; DNA: TGTGCCAGCTCACCAGCTGAGGGACGTGGGACTAGCGGGACTTCGAGCACAGATACGCAGTATTTT; CDR3: CASSPAEGRGTSGTSSTDTQYF
J: TRBJ1-2; size: -; D: TRBD1; V: TRBV11-3; DNA: TGTGCCAGCAGCCAAACAGGGGCCTACTATGGCTACACCTTC; CDR3: CASSQTGAYYGYTF
J: TRBJ2-3; size: few; D: -; V: TRBV5-1; DNA: TGCGCCAGCGCCTACGCCCGCGGGAGCACAGATACGCAGTATTTT; CDR3: CASAYARGSTDTQYF
J: TRBJ1-2; size: -; D: TRBD1; V: TRBV18; DNA: TGTGCCAGCTCACAAGGACAGGGCGGCGGTGGACGAGGCTACACCTTC; CDR3: CASSQGQGGGGRGYTF
J: TRBJ2-1; size: -; D: TRBD2; V: TRBV5-1; DNA: TGCGCCAGCAGCTTGGTGGTAGCGGGCGCCAATGAGCAGTTCTTC; CDR3: CASSLVVAGANEQFF
J: TRBJ2-1; size: -; D: -; V: TRBV18; DNA: TGTGCCAGCTCACCTACGGGGATACTAGAGGAGCAGTTCTTC; CDR3: CASSPTGILEEQFF
J: TRBJ1-5; size: few; D: -; V: TRBV28; DNA: TGTGCCAGCAGTCCCCGGACAGCTAGCAATCAGCCCCAGCATTTT; CDR3: CASSPRTASNQPQHF
J: TRBJ2-7; size: -; D: -; V: TRBV5-1; DNA: TGCGCCAGCAGTCATGGACAGTCGACCTACGAGCAGTACTTC; CDR3: CASSHGQSTYEQYF
J: TRBJ1-5; size: -; D: TRBD1; V: TRBV7-8; DNA: TGTGCCAGCAGCTTGCCCGGGACAGGGTCCTTCCGCAATCAGCCCCAGCATTTT; CDR3: CASSLPGTGSFRNQPQHF
J: TRBJ2-1; size: few; D: -; V: TRBV7-6; DNA: TGTGCCAGCAGCCCGCAGGCGGGAAACAATGAGCAGTTCTTC; CDR3: CASSPQAGNNEQFF
J: TRBJ2-1; size: few; D: -; V: TRBV27; DNA: TGTGCCAGCAGTTTTAAAGCTTCTTGGAGTGAGCAGTTCTTC; CDR3: CASSFKASWSEQFF
J: TRBJ2-1; size: many; D: -; V: TRBV7-3; DNA: TGTGCCAGCAGCTTAAGGGCAGCCTACAATGAGCAGTTCTTC; CDR3: CASSLRAAYNEQFF
J: TRBJ2-7; size: many; D: -; V: TRBV12-3/TRBV12-4; DNA: TGTGCCAGCACTCAAAACTGGGGTCTCTACGAGCAGTACTTC; CDR3: CASTQNWGLYEQYF
J: TRBJ1-5; size: many; D: TRBD1; V: TRBV5-1; DNA: TGCGCCAGCAGCTTGGGGACAGGGCGACAGCCCCAGCATTTT; CDR3: CASSLGTGRQPQHF
J: TRBJ2-7; size: -; D: -; V: TRBV7-9; DNA: TGTGCCAGCAGCTTCGGCAGGGAAGAGAACGAGCAGTACTTC; CDR3: CASSFGREENEQYF
J: TRBJ2-3; size: many; D: TRBD2; V: TRBV20-1; DNA: TGCAGTGCTAGAGGGCGGGAGGTCACAGATACGCAGTATTTT; CDR3: CSARGREVTDTQYF
J: TRBJ2-1; size: many; D: -; V: TRBV6-1; DNA: TGTGCCAGCAATCACGGACGTCGGTCCTACAATGAGCAGTTCTTC; CDR3: CASNHGRRSYNEQFF
J: TRBJ1-2; size: -; D: TRBD1; V: TRBV12-3/TRBV12-4; DNA: TGTGCCAGCAGCGAACAGGGGGCAAGGGTCTATGGCTACACCTTC; CDR3: CASSEQGARVYGYTF
J: TRBJ2-1; size: many; D: TRBD2; V: TRBV27; DNA: TGTGCCAGCAGTTATAGGGGGACTAGCAGGAATGAGCAGTTCTTC; CDR3: CASSYRGTSRNEQFF
J: TRBJ1-2; size: -; D: -; V: TRBV29-1; DNA: TGCAGCGTTGCGTCGGGTACTAACTATGGCTACACCTTC; CDR3: CSVASGTNYGYTF
J: TRBJ2-7; size: -; D: -; V: TRBV12-3/TRBV12-4; DNA: TGTGCCAGCAGTTTATTACAGGAGCAGTACTTC; CDR3: CASSLLQEQYF
J: TRBJ2-2; size: -; D: -; V: TRBV7-2; DNA: TGTGCCAGCAGCCCCCAGGTCCTTGGGGGGGGGCCCGGGGAGCTGTTTTTT; CDR3: CASSPQVLGGGPGELFF
J: TRBJ2-1; size: -; D: -; V: TRBV30; DNA: TGTGCCTGGAGGGAGGACTCCTACAATGAGCAGTTCTTC; CDR3: CAWREDSYNEQFF
J: TRBJ2-2; size: many; D: -; V: TRBV7-8; DNA: TGTGCCAGCAGCTTCCTGCCCAGGGGCGGCGGGGAGCTGTTTTTT; CDR3: CASSFLPRGGGELFF
J: TRBJ2-7; size: few; D: TRBD2; V: TRBV29-1; DNA: TGCAGCGTTGTAGGACTAGCGGGAGTGGACGAGCAGTACTTC; CDR3: CSVVGLAGVDEQYF
J: TRBJ2-1; size: many; D: TRBD2; V: TRBV20-1; DNA: TGCAGTGCCCCCCTAGCGGGGGGGAATAATGAGCAGTTCTTC; CDR3: CSAPLAGGNNEQFF
J: TRBJ2-3; size: -; D: -; V: TRBV4-2; DNA: TGTGCCAGCAGCCAAGATTCGACAGGATCCACAGATACGCAGTATTTT; CDR3: CASSQDSTGSTDTQYF
J: TRBJ2-4; size: -; D: -; V: TRBV18; DNA: TGTGCCAGCTCACCACAGAGCCAGGATCGGCTAGCCAAAAACATTCAGTACTTC; CDR3: CASSPQSQDRLAKNIQYF
J: TRBJ2-3; size: many; D: -; V: TRBV12-3/TRBV12-4; DNA: TGTGCCAGCAGTCTAGCGCCGAGGGGCACAGATACGCAGTATTTT; CDR3: CASSLAPRGTDTQYF
J: TRBJ2-5; size: -; D: -; V: TRBV29-1; DNA: TGCAGCGTCGTGAAGGTGTCTATGATGGAGACCCAGTACTTC; CDR3: CSVVKVSMMETQYF
J: TRBJ2-6; size: -; D: -; V: TRBV11-1; DNA: TGTGCCAGCGGACCTGGGGCCAACGTCCTGACTTTC; CDR3: CASGPGANVLTF
J: TRBJ2-1; size: many; D: -; V: TRBV10-3; DNA: TGTGCCATCAGTGCGGGTGAGGAGCAGTTCTTC; CDR3: CAISAGEEQFF
J: TRBJ2-2; size: few; D: -; V: TRBV20-1; DNA: TGCAGTGCTAGAGATCCAGCCTTGCCCGGGGAGCTGTTTTTT; CDR3: CSARDPALPGELFF
J: TRBJ2-3; size: -; D: -; V: TRBV3-1; DNA: TGTGCCAGCAGGCAAGACGATACGCAGTATTTT; CDR3: CASRQDDTQYF